The clone carrying this T cell receptor beta chain was found a few times. Its antigen is as yet unknown. In the same sample, other DNA sequences code for this CDR3. The CDR3 contains 11 residues. Trimming removed 1 base from V and 7 bases from J, with 4 bases in between. Germline V gene sequence: CDR1 DFQATT, CDR2 SNEGSKA (reference sequence). This sample is drawn from a study of shared clonotypes between healthy human individuals. Profiling relied on immunoSEQ multiplex PCR, and the TCRdb table lists in-frame clones only, not all of them. The table includes hundreds of thousands of clones, about 96% detected once. All the donors were Caucasian adults who lived in Nashville, Tennessee. Findings and caveats of the study: In contrast to clonotypes shared by all four donors, non-shared clonotypes had lower generation probabilities.

Sequenced material: naive CD4+ T cells sorted from blood. Stated subset: CD45RA+ positively selected. The V and J genes are TRBV20-1 and TRBJ1-4; D unclear. The TCR sequence derives from a young woman in good health. The CDR3 here is CSARVGEKLFF. As DNA, the CDR3 is TGCAGTGCTAGAGTGGGTGAAAAACTGTTTTTT.